The following is a TCR beta chain sequence with its context. The antigen is not known. The record originates from a study of T cells in localized non-small cell lung cancer. CDR3 length: 15 amino acids. The germline gives CDR1 LNHDA, CDR2 SQIVND (reference sequence). The V end lost 10 bases, the J end lost 1 base, and 19 bases lay between the germline ends. Study-wide findings and caveats: For the top 100 tumor clones, a median about 62 also appeared in adjacent lung.

Produced via immunoSEQ multiplex PCR; TCRdb's table is partial and in-frame only. Counted here are 25,000 or so clones, approximately 88% occurring once; the ten biggest clones make up 5.5% to 7.5%. This specimen was PBMCs, taken before any cancer treatment. The TCR was taken from a man aged 35 to 69 with stage II lung adenocarcinoma. This chain joins TRBV19 and TRBJ1-1, with D unclear. Written as DNA, the CDR3 is TGTGCCACGGCACCTCTCTACGTGTCGAACACTGAAGCTTTCTTT. Residues: CATAPLYVSNTEAFF.